This T cell receptor (beta chain) was found in a study of blood T cell repertoires in COVID-19. Across the study: Material from acute and convalescent COVID-19 was sourced from the United States, Italy and Spain.

Assay: immunoSEQ multiplex PCR; the TCRdb copy retains only in-frame clones and omits some. Of around 50,000 clones in the sample, roughly 86% were seen once. The sequence came from a man aged 55 to 70 with active or convalescent COVID-19. The sequenced sample was peripheral blood.

The CDR3 sequence is CATSDPNLTGQPQHF. The CDR3 nucleotides are TGTGCCACCAGTGATCCCAATTTGACAGGACAGCCCCAGCATTTT. V gene TRBV24-1 combines with J gene TRBJ1-5; a weak D match, TRBD1 (6 bases). This CDR3 comprises 15 residues. Looked up from germline, CDR1 is KGHDR and CDR2 is SFDVKD. V was clipped by 3 bases and J by 7 bases, with 15 bases between them.